This T cell receptor beta chain was identified in a study of identifying expanded T cells in peripheral blood. Notes on this clone: What it recognizes is unknown.

Whole-study results and caveats: Differentially abundant clones: around 1.2 between replicates, approximately 15 at two to three weeks, around 19 at four.

V lost 2 bases and J lost 10, with 20 bases in between. The V gene's germline CDR1 is ENHRY and CDR2 SYGVKD. The CDR3 spans 15 residues. The table came from immunoSEQ multiplex PCR; TCRdb's copy has only in-frame clones and leaves some out. The repertoire holds approximately 120,000 clones, with 84% as singletons. V and J are TRBV10-3 and TRBJ1-1, with D unresolved. Input material: blood. This sequence was found in a person between 18 and 75 years old in good health. The CDR3 nucleotides are TGTGCCATCAGTGAGGGGGTCGGGAGGACGGAGTCAGCTTTCTTT. Translating gives CAISEGVGRTESAFF.